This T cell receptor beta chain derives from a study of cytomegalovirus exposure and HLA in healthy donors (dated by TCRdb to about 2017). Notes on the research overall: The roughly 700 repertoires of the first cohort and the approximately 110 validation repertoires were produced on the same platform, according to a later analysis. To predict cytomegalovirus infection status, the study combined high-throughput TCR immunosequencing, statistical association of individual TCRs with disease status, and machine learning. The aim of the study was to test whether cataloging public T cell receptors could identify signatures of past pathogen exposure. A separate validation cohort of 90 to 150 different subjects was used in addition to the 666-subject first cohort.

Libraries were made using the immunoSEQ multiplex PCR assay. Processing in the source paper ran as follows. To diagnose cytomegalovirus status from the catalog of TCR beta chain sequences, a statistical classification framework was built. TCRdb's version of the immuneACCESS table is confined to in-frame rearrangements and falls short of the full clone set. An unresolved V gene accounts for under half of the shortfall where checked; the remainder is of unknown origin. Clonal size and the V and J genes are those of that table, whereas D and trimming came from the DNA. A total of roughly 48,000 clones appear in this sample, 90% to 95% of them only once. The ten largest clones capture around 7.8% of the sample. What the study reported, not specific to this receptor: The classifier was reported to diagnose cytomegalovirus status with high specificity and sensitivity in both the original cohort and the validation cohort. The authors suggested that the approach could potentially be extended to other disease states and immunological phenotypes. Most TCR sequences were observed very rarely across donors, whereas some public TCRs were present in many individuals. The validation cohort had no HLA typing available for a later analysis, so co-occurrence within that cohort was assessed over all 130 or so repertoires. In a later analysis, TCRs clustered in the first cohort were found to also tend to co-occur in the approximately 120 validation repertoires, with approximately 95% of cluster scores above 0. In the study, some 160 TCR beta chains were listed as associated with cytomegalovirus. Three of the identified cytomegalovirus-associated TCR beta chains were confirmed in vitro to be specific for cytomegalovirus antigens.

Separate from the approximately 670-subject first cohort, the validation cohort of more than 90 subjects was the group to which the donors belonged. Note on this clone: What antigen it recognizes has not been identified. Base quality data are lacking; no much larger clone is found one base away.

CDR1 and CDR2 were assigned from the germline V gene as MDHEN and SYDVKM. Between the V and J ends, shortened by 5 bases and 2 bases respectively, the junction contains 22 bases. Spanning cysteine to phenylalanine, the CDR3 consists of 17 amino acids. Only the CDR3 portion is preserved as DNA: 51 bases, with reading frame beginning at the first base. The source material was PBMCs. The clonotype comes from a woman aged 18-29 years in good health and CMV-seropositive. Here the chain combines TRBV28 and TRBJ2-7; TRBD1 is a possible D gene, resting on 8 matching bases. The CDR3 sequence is CASSQGGGPGGTYEQYF. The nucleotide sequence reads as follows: TGTGCCAGCAGTCAAGGGGGAGGGCCAGGGGGCACCTACGAGCAGTACTTC.